One sample yielded the 23 T cell receptor beta chains listed below, sequenced in a study of type 1 and type 2 diabetes patients. Genomic DNA was the PCR template. Multiplex PCR with 30 forward and 13 reverse primers amplified the TCR beta CDR3. A single record per CDR3 protein comes from TCRdb applying MiXCR to the multiplex PCR reads. The data show fewer than 350,000 distinct CDR3 sequences, approximately 45% seen once. The specimen was peripheral blood mononuclear cells (PBMCs). The receptor set was obtained from a man aged 18 to 30 with type 2 diabetes.

Remarks on this clonotype: The junction differs from germline at one of its ends, possibly a read error. This chain joins TRBV7-6 and TRBJ2-1; D gene unclear. This CDR3 has 12 residues. CDR1 and CDR2 (germline): SGHVS, FNYEAQ. The CDR3 sequence is CASSHPFNVQFF. The CDR3 coding sequence is TGTGCCAGCAGCCATCCTTTTAATGTGCAGTTCTTC.

The chain employs TRBV6-2 or TRBV6-3 and TRBJ1-2; maybe TRBD1 (6 bases). CDR1 is MNHEY, CDR2 SVGEGT, per germline. The CDR3 extends over 17 amino acids. V was trimmed by 0 bases and J by 6 bases, leaving 20 bases between them. The CDR3 sequence is CASSYSMLGTPYDGYTF. The CDR3 DNA follows: TGTGCCAGCAGTTACTCGATGTTGGGGACACCTTACGATGGCTACACCTTC.

V gene TRBV28 combines with J gene TRBJ1-1, with unresolved D. Trimming cost V 5 bases and J 6 bases, with 13 bases left between them. The CDR3 has 13 amino acids. Germline V gene data show CDR1 as MDHEN and CDR2 as SYDVKM. The CDR3 region is CASSPGTAPEAFF. The CDR3 DNA is TGTGCCAGCAGTCCTGGAACGGCTCCTGAAGCTTTCTTT.

V and J are TRBV6-5 and TRBJ2-5, with no clear D. Matching the DNA end better, TRBJ2-1 makes the J call doubtful. The germline CDR1 and CDR2 sequences are MNHEY and SVGAGI. There are 13 residues in the CDR3. CDR3 sequence: CASSYSIRNEQFF. As DNA, the CDR3 is TGTGCCAGCAGTTACTCGATCAGGAATGAGCAGTTCTTC.

The chain employs TRBV6-5 and TRBJ1-1, with TRBD1 as a possible D gene (6 bases). The CDR3 runs 15 residues. Trimming took off 0 bases at V and 3 bases at J, with 11 bases between the two ends. Germline CDR1 is MNHEY and CDR2 is SVGAGI. The DNA of the CDR3 is TGTGCCAGCAGTTACTCGGGCAGGGGATACACTGAAGCTTTCTTT. Translating gives CASSYSGRGYTEAFF.

The chain couples TRBV27 to TRBJ2-2; TRBD2 matches at 14 bases. This CDR3 contains 16 residues. V trimming: 4 bases; J trimming: 8 bases; junction bases outside the gene matches: 6. The germline gives CDR1 MNHEY, CDR2 SMNVEV (reference sequence). In DNA, the CDR3 is TGTGCCAGCAGTTCGACTAGCGGGAGGGTTATGGGGGAGCTGTTTTTT. This codes for CASSSTSGRVMGELFF.

As concerns this clonotype: One junction end does not reproduce the germline sequence, and a read error may be involved. The chain recombines TRBV30 with TRBJ1-1; tentatively, D is TRBD1 (5 bases). Germline CDR1 and CDR2: GTSNPN and SVGIG (reference sequence). CDR3 length: 14 residues. In nucleotides, the CDR3 is TGTGCCTGGAGGATTTGGGACGAGAACAAGGAAGATTTCTTT. The encoded protein is CAWRIWDENKEDFF.

The chain couples TRBV4-3 to TRBJ1-2; possible D gene TRBD1, 5 bases. V lost 2 bases to trimming and J lost 3 bases, with 10 bases between them. The CDR3 consists of 14 residues. In germline, CDR1 is LGHNA, CDR2 YSLEER. The CDR3 sequence: CASSQWMGDYGYTF. CDR3 DNA: TGCGCCAGCAGCCAATGGATGGGGGACTATGGCTACACCTTC.

This chain uses TRBV13 with TRBJ2-7, with 7 bases that match TRBD1. The CDR3 runs to 15 residues. The V segment lost 3 bases and the J segment 0 bases; nucleotides outside the gene matches: 5. Looked up from germline, CDR1 is PRHDT and CDR2 is FYEKMQ (reference sequence). The CDR3 here is CASSFERDSSYEQYF. CDR3 bases: TGTGCCAGCAGCTTCGAACGGGACAGCTCCTACGAGCAGTACTTC.

The CDR3 region is CAISKGQGAYQPQHF. The CDR3 DNA sequence: TGTGCCATCAGTAAGGGACAGGGGGCATATCAGCCCCAGCATTTT. The gene calls are TRBV10-3 and TRBJ1-5, with 12 bases aligning to TRBD1. V lost 5 bases to trimming and J lost 5 bases; unmatched junction nucleotides: 4. The CDR3 has 15 amino acids. CDR1 is ENHRY and CDR2 is SYGVKD in the germline V gene.

The chain uses TRBV10-1 and TRBJ1-4; 8 positions agree with TRBD1. The length of the CDR3 is 17 residues. With V trimmed by 2 bases and J by 11 bases, 16 bases remained unmatched. The germline gives CDR1 WNHNN, CDR2 SYGVQD (reference sequence). The CDR3 DNA reads TGCGCCAGCAGTGAGCCAATAGAGGACAGGGTGAGTGCTAAACTGTTTTTT. As protein: CASSEPIEDRVSAKLFF.

This sequence joins TRBV20-1 and TRBJ2-7; D unresolved. The V and J ends lost 0 bases and 2 bases respectively, with 14 bases between them. The germline gives CDR1 DFQATT, CDR2 SNEGSKA (reference sequence). The CDR3 runs 15 residues. The CDR3 here is CSARDIDPPAYEQYF. The CDR3 DNA is TGCAGTGCTAGAGATATCGACCCCCCGGCCTACGAGCAGTACTTC.

This chain uses TRBV19 with TRBJ1-2, with 8 bases matching TRBD1. This CDR3 is built from 15 residues. The ends lost 7 bases at V and 3 bases at J; junction bases unmatched: 10. Germline loops: CDR1 LNHDA, CDR2 SQIVND (reference sequence). The CDR3 loop is CASNRPGGVDYGYTF. The CDR3 DNA follows: TGTGCCAGTAACCGACCAGGGGGCGTCGACTATGGCTACACCTTC.

This clonotype has a count of ten or more. The chain links TRBV2 to TRBJ2-5; 7 bases agree with TRBD1. Germline V gives CDR1 SNHLY, CDR2 FYNNEI. V lost 4 bases and J lost 6; bases outside the gene matches: 5. The CDR3 extends over 13 amino acids. The CDR3 is CASSGQGEQTQYF. The CDR3 DNA reads TGTGCCAGCAGTGGACAGGGTGAACAGACCCAGTACTTC. Full variable domain (remainder filled in from reference TRBV2 and TRBJ2-5): EPEVTQTPSHQVTQMGQEVILRCVPISNHLYFYWYRQILGQKVEFLVSFYNNEISEKSEIFDDQFSVERPDGSNFTLKIRSTKLEDSAMYFCASSGQGEQTQYFGPGTRLLVL.

The chain couples TRBV12-3 or TRBV12-4 to TRBJ2-7; D unresolved. The CDR3 is 13 residues long. V was pared by 1 base and J by 0 bases, with 4 bases between. The DNA of the CDR3 is TGTGCCAGCAGTTTAGGTTACTCCTACGAGCAGTACTTC. Its protein product is CASSLGYSYEQYF.

The rearrangement joins TRBV7-3 to TRBJ1-1; TRBD1 agrees at 12 bases. Germline CDR1 and CDR2: SGHTA and FQGTGA. The J segment lost 7 bases and the V segment lost 5 bases, leaving 8 bases of the junction unmatched. The CDR3 spans 15 residues. CDR3 coding DNA: TGTGCCAGCAGCCCCCCGGGACAGGGGGCTGATGAAGCTTTCTTT. This encodes CASSPPGQGADEAFF. The entire variable domain, with the rest obtained from reference TRBV7-3 and TRBJ1-1, is as follows: GAGVSQTPSNKVTEKGKYVELRCDPISGHTALYWYRQSLGQGPEFLIYFQGTGAADDSGLPNDRFFAVRPEGSVSTLKIQRTERGDSAVYLCASSPPGQGADEAFFGQGTRLTVV.

The sample holds a few counts of this clonotype. The rearrangement uses TRBV24-1 and TRBJ1-1; TRBD1 might be the D (5 bases). CDR3 length: 14 residues. CDR1 KGHDR and CDR2 SFDVKD come from the germline V gene. The V and J ends lost 9 bases and 5 bases respectively, with 18 bases between them. CDR3 amino acids: CATAEAGQETEAFF. CDR3 coding DNA: TGTGCCACCGCGGAGGCGGGGCAAGAGACTGAAGCTTTCTTT.

In regard to this clonotype: Likely a read error: the CDR3 ends without its conserved phenylalanine or tryptophan. V and J are TRBV6-6 and TRBJ2-2, with 9 bases fitting TRBD2. The germline V gene has CDR1 MNHNY and CDR2 SVGAGI (reference sequence). V trimming: 4 bases; J trimming: 7 bases; junction bases outside the gene matches: 7. The CDR3 covers 15 residues. CDR3 in DNA: TGTGCCAGCAGTTTTTTGCGGGGGGGAGGCGGGGAGCTGTTTCTT. Residues: CASSFLRGGGGELFL.

The chain has TRBV15 and TRBJ2-1; 9 bases line up with TRBD1. J lost 3 bases, V lost 1 base, and 7 bases had no gene match. The germline CDR1 and CDR2 sequences are LNHNV and YYDKDF (reference sequence). The CDR3 has 17 amino acids. The CDR3 region is CATSRGSRDRDYNEQFF. CDR3 nucleotides: TGTGCCACCAGCAGAGGGTCCCGGGACAGGGACTACAATGAGCAGTTCTTC. The whole variable domain, filled in from reference TRBV15 and TRBJ2-1, reads DAMVIQNPRYQVTQFGKPVTLSCSQTLNHNVMYWYQQKSSQAPKLLFHYYDKDFNNEADTPDNFQSRRPNTSFCFLDIRSPGLGDTAMYLCATSRGSRDRDYNEQFFGPGTRLTVL.

This rearrangement joins TRBV25-1 to TRBJ2-2; 7 nucleotides match TRBD1. The junction had 8 bases not matched to a gene; V was cut back by 6 bases and J by 1 base. Germline assignment: CDR1 MGHDK and CDR2 SYGVNS. There are 16 residues in the CDR3. This chain's CDR3 is CASSQETGVNTGELFF. The CDR3, as DNA: TGTGCCAGCAGCCAAGAAACAGGGGTGAACACCGGGGAGCTGTTTTTT.

A word on this clonotype: At one end, the junction sequence differs from germline, possibly due to a read error. This chain connects TRBV10-3 to TRBJ2-7; tentatively, D is TRBD1 (5 bases). The CDR3 spans 15 residues. Germline CDR1 ENHRY, CDR2 SYGVKD. The CDR3 DNA reads TGTGCCAGCAGTTTTATGCAGGGAAAAACCTACGAGCAGTACTTC. The encoded protein is CASSFMQGKTYEQYF.

In the case of this clonotype: One junction end does not reproduce the germline sequence, and a read error may be involved. The chain joins TRBV2 to TRBJ1-1, with D perhaps matching TRBD1 (6 bases). This CDR3 has 14 amino acids. The germline V gene has CDR1 SNHLY and CDR2 FYNNEI. The CDR3 nucleotides are TGTGCCAGCAGTGCGGGGCAGGGGACCACTGAAGCTCTCTTT. Encoded protein: CASSAGQGTTEALF.

Points on this clonotype: This clone may be a read error of a much larger clone one base away. The chain joins TRBV30 to TRBJ1-2; D gene ambiguous. Germline loops: CDR1 GTSNPN, CDR2 SVGIG (reference sequence). V was pared by 4 bases and J by 4 bases, with 7 bases between. This CDR3 contains 11 residues. CDR3 nucleotides: TGTGCCTGGAAGCGGGGCTATGGCTACACCTTC. Its translation is CAWKRGYGYTF.